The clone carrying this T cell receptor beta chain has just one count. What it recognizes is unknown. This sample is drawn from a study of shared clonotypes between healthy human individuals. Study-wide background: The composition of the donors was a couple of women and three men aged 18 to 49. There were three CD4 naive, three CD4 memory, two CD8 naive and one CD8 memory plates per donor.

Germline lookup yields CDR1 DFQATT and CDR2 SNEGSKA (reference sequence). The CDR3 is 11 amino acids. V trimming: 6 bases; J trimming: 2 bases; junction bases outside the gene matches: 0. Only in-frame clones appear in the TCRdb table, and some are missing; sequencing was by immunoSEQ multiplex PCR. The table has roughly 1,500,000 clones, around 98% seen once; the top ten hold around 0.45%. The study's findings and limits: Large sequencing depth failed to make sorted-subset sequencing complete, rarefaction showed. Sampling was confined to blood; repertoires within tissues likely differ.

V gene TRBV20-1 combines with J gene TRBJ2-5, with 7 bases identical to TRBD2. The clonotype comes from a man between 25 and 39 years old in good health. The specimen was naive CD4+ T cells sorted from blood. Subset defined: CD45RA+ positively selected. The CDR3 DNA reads TGCAGTGCCGGGGGGCAAGAGACCCAGTACTTC. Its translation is CSAGGQETQYF.